Listed below are T cell receptor beta chains from one sample, sequenced in a study of graft-versus-host responses after intestinal transplantation. TCRdb's table, derived via immunoSEQ multiplex PCR, lists solely in-frame clones and lacks some. The sample lists 85,000 to 100,000 clones, about nine tenths seen once, with around 0.067% in the top ten. The antigens these receptors bind are not known. The specimen was unstimulated CD8+ T cells sorted from spleen or lymph node cells, collected before transplant. The receptors originated from a human donor who was the organ donor for an intestinal transplant. CDR3s include the opening cysteine and the closing phenylalanine or tryptophan. A D gene is named only where the DNA matches it firmly. Only some rows state a clone size, as once, few, many or a class for expanded clones.

size	V	D	J	DNA	CDR3
-	TRBV10-3	-	TRBJ1-4	TGTGCCATCAGTGAGGTATTTGGAGTTTCAGGGGTTGATGAAAAACTGTTTTTT	CAISEVFGVSGVDEKLFF
-	TRBV5-1	TRBD2	TRBJ2-3	TGCGCCAGCAGCTTGGGACTAGCGGGAGGCACAGATACGCAGTATTTT	CASSLGLAGGTDTQYF
once	TRBV4-1	-	TRBJ2-7	TGCGCCAGCAGCCAGAAAATTAGATCCGGGTACCTAGAATACGAGCAGTACTTC	CASSQKIRSGYLEYEQYF
-	TRBV6-5	-	TRBJ2-2	TGTGCCAGCAGTTACGGGAGGACGGAAAACACCGGGGAGCTGTTTTTT	CASSYGRTENTGELFF
-	TRBV29-1	TRBD1	TRBJ1-2	TGCAGCGTTGAAGACCAGGACAGGGCCTATGGCTACACCTTC	CSVEDQDRAYGYTF
-	TRBV2	-	TRBJ2-1	TGTGCCAGCAGGATCACAGGGTCCTCTTACAATGAGCAGTTCTTC	CASRITGSSYNEQFF
-	TRBV28	-	TRBJ2-7	TGTGCCAGCAAATTTGCCAGGGTCGTAAGCGAGCAGTACTTC	CASKFARVVSEQYF
-	TRBV5-4	TRBD2	TRBJ2-5	TGTGCCAGCAGCTACGGGGGGGAGACCCAGTACTTC	CASSYGGETQYF
-	TRBV6-5	TRBD1	TRBJ2-3	TGTGCCAGCAGGGAGACAGGGGGCGTCGGAGATACGCAGTATTTT	CASRETGGVGDTQYF
-	TRBV5-4	-	TRBJ2-5	TGTGCCAGCAGCTTGGACCTAGGGGATGGGGAGACCCAGTACTTC	CASSLDLGDGETQYF
-	TRBV27	TRBD2	TRBJ2-5	TGTGCCAGCAGTTTAAATGGAGGGAGGGCCCTTTTGGAGACCCAGTACTTC	CASSLNGGRALLETQYF
-	TRBV15	TRBD2	TRBJ2-2	TGTGCCACCAGCCCCGCTAGCGGGAACACCGGGGAGCTGTTTTTT	CATSPASGNTGELFF
-	TRBV28	TRBD1	TRBJ2-7	TGTGCCAGCAGCCAACCTTGGGGACAGGGGACCTACGAGCAGTACTTC	CASSQPWGQGTYEQYF
-	TRBV4-1	-	TRBJ1-3	TGCGCCAGCAGCCAAACAACCTTAAGCTCTGGAAACACCATATATTTT	CASSQTTLSSGNTIYF
-	TRBV6-5	-	TRBJ2-7	TGTGCCAGCAGTTACTCAAATTCCGGGGTTGAGCAGTACTTC	CASSYSNSGVEQYF
-	TRBV6-6	TRBD1	TRBJ1-1	TGTGCCAGCAGTTACCCCGGACAGGGTATGAACACTGAAGCTTTCTTT	CASSYPGQGMNTEAFF
-	TRBV11-1	TRBD1	TRBJ2-5	TGTGCCAGCAGCTTCGACAGGGAGTGGGAGACCCAGTACTTC	CASSFDREWETQYF
-	TRBV6-5	TRBD1	TRBJ2-1	TGTGCCAGCAGTACCTACAGGGGGCCCTACAATGAGCAGTTCTTC	CASSTYRGPYNEQFF
-	TRBV10-1	TRBD1	TRBJ2-7	TGCGCCAGCAGTGAGTCTGGGTCCGGGACAGACTACGAGCAGTACTTC	CASSESGSGTDYEQYF
once	TRBV2	-	TRBJ2-1	TGTGCCTGGGAACAGCGGAATGAGCAGTTCTTC	CAWEQRNEQFF
-	TRBV19	-	TRBJ1-2	TGTGCCAGTAGTATCTTGGGGGACATCTATGGCTACACCTTC	CASSILGDIYGYTF
-	TRBV7-6	TRBD2	TRBJ2-2	TGTGCCAGCAGCCCGGGACTAGCGGGAGCCGGGGAGCTGTTTTTT	CASSPGLAGAGELFF
-	TRBV5-4	TRBD1	TRBJ2-3	TGTGCCAGCGGGACAGGGGGGACAGATACGCAGTATTTT	CASGTGGTDTQYF
-	TRBV28	TRBD1	TRBJ2-5	TGTGCCAGCAGTACCTACAGGGGAGATAAAGAGACCCAGTACTTC	CASSTYRGDKETQYF
-	TRBV5-1	-	TRBJ2-7	TGCGCCAGCAGCTTGTCCGACTATTTTGAGATCCACTACGAGCAGTACTTC	CASSLSDYFEIHYEQYF
-	TRBV6-5	-	TRBJ1-1	TGTGCCAGCTGGTGGCAAGAGAACACTGAAGCTTTCTTT	CASWWQENTEAFF
-	TRBV5-1	TRBD1	TRBJ2-5	TGCGCCAGCAGCACCGGGACAGGGGAGGGGACCCAGTACTTC	CASSTGTGEGTQYF
-	TRBV30	-	TRBJ2-2	TGTGCCTGGGACTCCGGGACGGGAGTTAGGGGGGAGCTGTTTTTT	CAWDSGTGVRGELFF
-	TRBV11-3	-	TRBJ1-1	TGTGCCAGCAGCACCTTAGGGGTGCCTGAAGCTTTCTTT	CASSTLGVPEAFF
-	TRBV9	TRBD1	TRBJ2-2	TGTGCCAGCAGCGACAACCCAACTAGAGGACAGGGTAGCACCGGGGAGCTGTTTTTT	CASSDNPTRGQGSTGELFF
-	TRBV11-3	-	TRBJ2-7	TGTGCCAGCAGCTTAGCCTATGGGGCCGCCTACGAGCAGTACTTC	CASSLAYGAAYEQYF
-	TRBV7-9	-	TRBJ1-1	TGTGCCAGCAGCTCTCGGGGGATCCTTATGATGAACACTGAAGCTTTCTTT	CASSSRGILMMNTEAFF
-	TRBV5-1	-	TRBJ2-1	TGCGCCAGCAGCCTCACCACCCTAGCAGGCCAGTTCTTC	CASSLTTLAGQFF
-	TRBV7-9	-	TRBJ2-7	TGTGCCAGCAGCGCGTCGCAGGGCGCCTACGAGCAGTACTTC	CASSASQGAYEQYF
-	TRBV21-1	-	TRBJ2-7	TGTGCCAGCAGCCCGAGGGGGACAGCCTACGAGCAGTACTTC	CASSPRGTAYEQYF
-	TRBV5-1	-	TRBJ2-3	TGCGCCAGCAGTATTAATGAGCGGGCCGTCACAGATACGCAGTATTTT	CASSINERAVTDTQYF
-	TRBV18	-	TRBJ2-7	TGTGCCAGCTCACCACCGACCAGGGGGGACTACGAGCAGTACTTC	CASSPPTRGDYEQYF
few	TRBV28	TRBD1	TRBJ2-7	TGTGCCAGCAGTACCGACAGGGAACTCTACGAGCAGTACTTC	CASSTDRELYEQYF
-	TRBV9	-	TRBJ1-1	TGTGCCAGCAGCCCCACAGGTTGGAACACTGAAGCTTTCTTT	CASSPTGWNTEAFF
-	TRBV6-1	-	TRBJ1-2	TGTGCCAGCATGGAACAGGGTAGGGAGCGTGGCTACACCTTC	CASMEQGRERGYTF
-	TRBV2	TRBD2	TRBJ2-3	TGTGCCAGCAGTGACCCCCTGACTAGCGGGAGGGTAGATACGCAGTATTTT	CASSDPLTSGRVDTQYF
few	TRBV6-1	-	TRBJ2-7	TGTGCCAGCATTTCCCTTCCAGGACACCCCGAGCAGTACTTC	CASISLPGHPEQYF
-	TRBV30	-	TRBJ1-1	TGTGCCGGAAAGGACTCTTCCGGGTTGGAAGCTTTCTTT	CAGKDSSGLEAFF
-	TRBV19	-	TRBJ2-7	TGTGCCAGTAGTCAGGGGCGGCCGTACGAGCAGTACTTC	CASSQGRPYEQYF
-	TRBV29-1	-	TRBJ2-7	TGCAGCGTTGAACTGGCAGACTCCTACGAGCAGTACTTC	CSVELADSYEQYF
-	TRBV7-9	-	TRBJ1-2	TGTGCCGCCGGGTTAGAGGGCCCCATCTATGGCTACACCTTC	CAAGLEGPIYGYTF
-	TRBV6-1	-	TRBJ2-7	TGTGCCAGCAGGGAGGGACCGTCTAGGAACTACGAGCAGTACTTC	CASREGPSRNYEQYF
-	TRBV7-6	-	TRBJ2-3	TGTGCCAGCAGCTCTGGGGGGGCCCGCACAGATACGCAGTATTTT	CASSSGGARTDTQYF